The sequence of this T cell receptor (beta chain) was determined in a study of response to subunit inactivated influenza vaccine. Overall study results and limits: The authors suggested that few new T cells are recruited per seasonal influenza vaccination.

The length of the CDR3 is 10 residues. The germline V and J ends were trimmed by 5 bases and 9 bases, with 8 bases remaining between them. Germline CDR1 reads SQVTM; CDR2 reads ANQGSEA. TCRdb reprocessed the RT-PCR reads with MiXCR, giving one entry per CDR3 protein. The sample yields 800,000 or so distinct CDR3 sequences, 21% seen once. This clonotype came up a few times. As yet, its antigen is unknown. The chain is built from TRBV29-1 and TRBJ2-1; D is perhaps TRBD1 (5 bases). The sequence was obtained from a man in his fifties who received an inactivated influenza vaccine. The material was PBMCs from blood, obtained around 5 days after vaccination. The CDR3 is CSVLGPEQFF. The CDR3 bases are TGCAGCGTTCTGGGGCCTGAGCAGTTCTTC.